One sample yielded the 24 T cell receptor beta chains listed below, sequenced in a study of blood T cell repertoires in COVID-19. Measured with immunoSEQ multiplex PCR; TCRdb has only the in-frame clones, and not every one. The sample records just over 300,000 clones, approximately 89% being singletons. Input material: peripheral blood. These receptors were obtained from a woman younger than 45 with COVID-19, enrolled during active disease.

The chain links TRBV7-9 to TRBJ2-7; 9 bases agree with TRBD2. J was trimmed by 2 bases and V by 5 bases; bases with no gene match: 7. Germline V gene lookup returns CDR1 SEHNR and CDR2 FQNEAQ (reference sequence). This CDR3 region has 15 residues. For the CDR3, the DNA is TGTGCCAGCAGCCAGAGCGGGGGGACCGCCTACGAGCAGTACGTC. This sequence encodes CASSQSGGTAYEQYV.

The chain is built from TRBV7-9 and TRBJ1-4; 9 bases agree with TRBD1. Germline lookup yields CDR1 SEHNR and CDR2 FQNEAQ (reference sequence). The CDR3 is 15 residues long. J was trimmed by 8 bases and V by 5 bases; bases with no gene match: 9. CDR3 sequence (DNA): TGTGCCAGCAGCCTCACCGGGACAGGGAAAGAAAAACTGTTTTTT. It is translated as CASSLTGTGKEKLFF.

The V and J genes are TRBV9 and TRBJ2-7, with 7 bases that match TRBD1. The CDR3 loop spans 15 amino acids. CDR1 and CDR2 from the germline V gene are SGDLS and YYNGEE. The trim removed 1 base at V and 5 bases at J, leaving 9 bases unmatched. The CDR3 DNA reads TGTGCCAGCAGCGTAAGGCAGGGGGACACCCACGAGCAGTACTTC. Its protein is CASSVRQGDTHEQYF.

The rearrangement links TRBV6-5 to TRBJ2-1; TRBD1 aligns across 9 bases. Losses at the gene ends were 2 bases for V and 7 bases for J; bases not matched to a gene: 3. Germline CDR1 is MNHEY and CDR2 is SVGAGI. The CDR3 covers 14 residues. In DNA, the CDR3 is TGTGCCAGCAGTTACGGGACAGGGAGTAATGAGCAGTTCTTC. Its protein product is CASSYGTGSNEQFF.

Worth noting for this clone: This CDR3 is also generated by other DNA sequences in the sample. The chain couples TRBV7-9 to TRBJ1-2; D is unresolved. This CDR3 region has 12 residues. V was pared by 1 base and J by 4 bases, with 4 bases between. Germline CDR1 reads SEHNR; CDR2 reads FQNEAQ (reference sequence). The CDR3 DNA is TGTGCCAGCAGCTTAGGAGGCTATGGCTACACCTTC. Translation gives CASSLGGYGYTF.

The V and J genes are TRBV7-2 and TRBJ1-2; no reliable D call. CDR1 and CDR2 from the germline V gene are SGHTA and FQGNSA. This CDR3 is built from 15 residues. Trimming took 2 bases from V and 8 from J, leaving 18 bases between them. CDR3 sequence reads: CASSLNAGPTGGYTF. CDR3 DNA: TGTGCCAGCAGCTTAAATGCAGGCCCCACTGGAGGCTACACCTTC.

V and J are TRBV10-3 and TRBJ2-5; the match to TRBD1 covers 10 bases. The germline gives CDR1 ENHRY, CDR2 SYGVKD. The CDR3 covers 14 residues. V shed 6 bases, J shed 3 bases, and the junction held 4 bases outside the gene matches. CDR3 in DNA: TGTGCCATCAGGACCGGGACAGGGGAAGAGACCCAGTACTTC. It translates to CAIRTGTGEETQYF.

The chain is built from TRBV7-9 and TRBJ2-3; TRBD2 agrees at 7 bases. J gave up 0 bases and V 5 bases, and 8 bases lay outside the gene matches. Per germline, CDR1 SEHNR and CDR2 FQNEAQ (reference sequence). The CDR3 has 16 amino acids. CDR3 protein: CASSATGTISTDTQYF. The DNA of the CDR3 is TGTGCCAGCAGCGCTACCGGGACTATAAGCACAGATACGCAGTATTTT.

This chain uses TRBV4-2 with TRBJ1-1, with D maybe TRBD1 (6 bases). This CDR3 spans 15 amino acids. Between the trimmed V and J ends, which lost 0 bases and 3 bases, there was a span of 11 bases. Germline V gives CDR1 LGHNA, CDR2 YNFKEQ. DNA of the CDR3: TGTGCCAGCAGCCAAGATGGGGGCCCTGACACTGAAGCTTTCTTT. Translating gives CASSQDGGPDTEAFF.

The rearrangement joins TRBV4-1 to TRBJ1-3, with a tentative D call TRBD1 (5 bases). The CDR3 runs to 18 residues. V lost 1 base to trimming and J lost 2 bases, with 18 bases between them. The germline CDR1 and CDR2 sequences are MGHRA and YSYEKL. CDR3 coding DNA: TGCGCCAGCAGCCAAGTCGCGGGACGTTATGGGCCTGGAAACACCATATATTTT. This encodes CASSQVAGRYGPGNTIYF.

The rearrangement uses TRBV3-1 (or the pseudogene TRBV3-2) and TRBJ1-2, with TRBD1 identical over 8 bases. The CDR3 covers 15 residues. Trimming cost V 0 bases and J 6 bases; bases outside gene matches: 6. The V gene's germline CDR1 is LGHDT and CDR2 YNNKEL (reference sequence). CDR3 sequence reads: CASSQEWQGAHGYTF. Here the CDR3 DNA reads TGTGCCAGCAGCCAAGAGTGGCAGGGGGCCCATGGCTACACCTTC.

The chain links TRBV2 to TRBJ2-7; 7 bases fit TRBD1. Trimming removed 7 bases from V and 4 bases from J; junction bases left unmatched: 10. There are 14 residues in the CDR3. In germline, CDR1 is SNHLY, CDR2 FYNNEI. CDR3 sequence reads: CASKPGTVGYEQYF. The CDR3 DNA is TGTGCCAGCAAACCCGGGACAGTTGGGTACGAGCAGTACTTC.

V gene TRBV7-9 combines with J gene TRBJ2-3; 7 bases are a match to TRBD1. This CDR3 has 15 amino acids. Per the germline V gene, CDR1 is SEHNR and CDR2 is FQNEAQ (reference sequence). V shed 4 bases, J shed 2 bases, and the junction held 6 bases outside the gene matches. The CDR3 DNA follows: TGTGCCAGCAGCTCCGGACAGGTTAACACAGATACGCAGTATTTT. Its protein product is CASSSGQVNTDTQYF.

The chain recombines TRBV5-1 with TRBJ1-5, with D maybe TRBD1 (5 bases). The CDR3 consists of 15 residues. Trimming shortened V by 4 bases and J by 8 bases, and 19 bases separated the two germline ends. Germline V gene sequence: CDR1 SGHRS, CDR2 YFSETQ. The CDR3, as DNA: TGCGCCAGCAGCCCTGGATGGGGGGATCTTGAGCCCCAGCATTTT. Protein: CASSPGWGDLEPQHF.

This chain uses TRBV11-3 with TRBJ1-2, with 8 bases identical to TRBD1. The CDR3 is made up of 15 amino acids. Trimming cost V 4 bases and J 2 bases; bases outside gene matches: 6. Germline values: CDR1 SGHNT, CDR2 YENEEA. As DNA, the CDR3 is TGTGCCAGCAGCTCGAATAACAGGGGGAACTATGGCTACACCTTC. Translated, it gives CASSSNNRGNYGYTF.

This clone was detected ten times or more. CDR3 residues: CASRDRAFSPLHF. CDR3 sequence (DNA): TGTGCCAGCCGGGACAGGGCTTTCTCACCCCTCCACTTT. J is TRBJ1-6 and V is TRBV25-1; 9 bases line up with TRBD1. Trimming removed 8 bases from V and 10 bases from J; junction bases left unmatched: 6. This CDR3 has 13 amino acids. CDR1 is MGHDK and CDR2 is SYGVNS in the germline V gene. The complete variable domain, with remaining parts taken from reference TRBV25-1 and TRBJ1-6, reads EADIYQTPRYLVIGTGKKITLECSQTMGHDKMYWYQQDPGMELHLIHYSYGVNSTEKGDLSSESTVSRIRTEHFPLTLESARPSHTSQYLCASRDRAFSPLHFGNGTRLTVT.

V gene TRBV19 combines with J gene TRBJ1-5, with D maybe TRBD1 (5 bases). This CDR3 is 18 amino acids long. From germline, CDR1 is LNHDA and CDR2 SQIVND (reference sequence). V was pared by 2 bases and J by 1 base, with 18 bases between. The CDR3 DNA reads TGTGCCAGTAGTATATGGACCGGCAGGGCGGTCAGCAATCAGCCCCAGCATTTT. Amino acids: CASSIWTGRAVSNQPQHF.

V gene TRBV29-1 combines with J gene TRBJ2-3, with 8 bases that match TRBD2. The CDR3 extends over 14 amino acids. Trimming cost V 5 bases and J 2 bases; bases outside gene matches: 6. Germline V CDR1 and CDR2: SQVTM, ANQGSEA. CDR3 coding DNA: TGCAGCGTTCTCGGGCGGGGGGACACAGATACGCAGTATTTT. This translates into CSVLGRGDTDTQYF.

There are a few counts of this clone. This chain joins TRBV29-1 and TRBJ1-1, with D unresolved. V was pared by 8 bases and J by 0 bases, with 13 bases between. The CDR3 runs to 13 residues. The germline CDR1 and CDR2 sequences are SQVTM and ANQGSEA. CDR3 sequence (DNA): TGCAGCACTAGAGAACAGATGAACACTGAAGCTTTCTTT. Translated: CSTREQMNTEAFF.

The CDR3 sequence is CASSLRSLANTGELFF. CDR3 DNA: TGTGCCAGCAGCTTGAGATCTCTAGCGAACACCGGGGAGCTGTTTTTT. The V gene is TRBV5-8, the J gene TRBJ2-2, with unresolved D. Deletions cut 1 base from V and 0 bases from J, with 10 bases between. The germline gives CDR1 SGHTS, CDR2 YDEGEE. The CDR3 is made up of 16 amino acids.

The V and J genes are TRBV6-2 or TRBV6-3 and TRBJ1-1; TRBD1 agrees at 12 bases. The CDR3 runs 17 residues. CDR1 is MNHEY, CDR2 SVGEGT, per germline. V trimming: 5 bases; J trimming: 4 bases; junction bases outside the gene matches: 11. CDR3 loop: CASSHPGTGGVRTEAFF. In DNA form, the CDR3 reads TGTGCCAGCAGTCATCCCGGGACAGGGGGCGTGCGCACTGAAGCTTTCTTT.

The chain has TRBV7-2 and TRBJ1-2; 8 bases are shared with TRBD1. This CDR3 has 15 amino acids. CDR1 and CDR2 from the germline V gene are SGHTA and FQGNSA. V shed 5 bases, J shed 0 bases, and the junction held 5 bases outside the gene matches. The chain's CDR3 is CASSAGTGANYGYTF. DNA for the CDR3: TGTGCCAGCAGCGCAGGGACAGGCGCTAACTATGGCTACACCTTC.

The chain carries TRBV3-1 (or the pseudogene TRBV3-2) and TRBJ1-1; D perhaps matches TRBD1 (5 bases). Germline-derived CDR1 and CDR2 are LGHDT and YNNKEL (reference sequence). The CDR3 runs 18 residues. Trimming left V 0 bases short and J 0 bases short, with 17 bases between. This chain's CDR3 is CASSQEKQGNWVNTEAFF. The CDR3 DNA sequence: TGTGCCAGCAGCCAAGAAAAGCAGGGTAATTGGGTGAACACTGAAGCTTTCTTT.

The genes are TRBV30 and TRBJ1-6, with D hard to call. The CDR3 loop spans 12 amino acids. From germline, CDR1 is GTSNPN and CDR2 SVGIG (reference sequence). V shed 1 base and J shed 15 bases, with 13 bases lying between them. The CDR3: CAWSEARRGLHF. The CDR3 DNA sequence: TGTGCCTGGAGTGAGGCCCGACGGGGCCTCCACTTT.